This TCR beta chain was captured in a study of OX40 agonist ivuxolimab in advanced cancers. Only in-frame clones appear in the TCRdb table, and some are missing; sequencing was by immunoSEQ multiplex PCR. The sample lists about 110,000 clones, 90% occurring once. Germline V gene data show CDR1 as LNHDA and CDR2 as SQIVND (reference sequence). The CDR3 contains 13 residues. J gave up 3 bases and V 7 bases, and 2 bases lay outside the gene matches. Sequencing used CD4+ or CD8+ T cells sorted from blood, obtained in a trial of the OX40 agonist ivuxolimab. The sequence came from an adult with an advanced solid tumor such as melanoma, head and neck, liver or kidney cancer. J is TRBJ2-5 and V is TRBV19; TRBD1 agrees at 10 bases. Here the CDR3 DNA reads TGTGCCAGTAAGGGGACAGGGGAAGAGACCCAGTACTTC. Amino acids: CASKGTGEETQYF.